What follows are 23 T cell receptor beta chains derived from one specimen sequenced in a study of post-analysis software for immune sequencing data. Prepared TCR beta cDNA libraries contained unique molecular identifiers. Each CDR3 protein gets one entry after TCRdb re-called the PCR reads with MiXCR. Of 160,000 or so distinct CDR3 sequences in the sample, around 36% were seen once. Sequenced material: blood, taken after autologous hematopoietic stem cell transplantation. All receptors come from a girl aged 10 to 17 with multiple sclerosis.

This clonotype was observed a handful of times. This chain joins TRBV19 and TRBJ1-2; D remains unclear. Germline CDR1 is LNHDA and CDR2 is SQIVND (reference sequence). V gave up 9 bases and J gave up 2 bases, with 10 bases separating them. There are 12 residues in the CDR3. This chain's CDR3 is CASGPPNYGYTF. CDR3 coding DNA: TGTGCCAGCGGACCGCCCAACTATGGCTACACCTTC.

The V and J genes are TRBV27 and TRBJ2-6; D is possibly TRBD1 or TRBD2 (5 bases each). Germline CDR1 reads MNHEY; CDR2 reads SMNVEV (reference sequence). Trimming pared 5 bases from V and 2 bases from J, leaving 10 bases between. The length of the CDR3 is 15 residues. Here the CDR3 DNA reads TGTGCCAGCAGTCTCGGGGACCCTGGGGCCAACGTCCTGACTTTC. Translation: CASSLGDPGANVLTF.

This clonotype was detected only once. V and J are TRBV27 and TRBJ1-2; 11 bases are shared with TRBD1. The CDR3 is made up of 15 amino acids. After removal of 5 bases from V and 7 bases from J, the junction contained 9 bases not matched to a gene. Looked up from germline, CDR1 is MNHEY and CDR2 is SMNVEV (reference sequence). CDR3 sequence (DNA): TGTGCCAGCAGTGGACAGGGGGCTGGTCTTGGTGGCTACACCTTC. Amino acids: CASSGQGAGLGGYTF.

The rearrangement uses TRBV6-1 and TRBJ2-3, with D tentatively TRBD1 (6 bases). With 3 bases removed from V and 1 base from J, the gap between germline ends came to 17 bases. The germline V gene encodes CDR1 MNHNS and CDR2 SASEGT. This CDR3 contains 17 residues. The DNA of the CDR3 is TGTGCCAGCAGTGACCAACAGGGTCGAATTGGCACAGATACGCAGTATTTT. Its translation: CASSDQQGRIGTDTQYF.

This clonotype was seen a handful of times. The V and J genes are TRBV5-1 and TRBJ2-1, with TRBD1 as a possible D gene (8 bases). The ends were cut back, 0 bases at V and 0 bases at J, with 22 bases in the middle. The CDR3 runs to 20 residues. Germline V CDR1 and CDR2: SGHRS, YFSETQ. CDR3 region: CASSLAPAGQGGSSYNEQFF. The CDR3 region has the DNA TGCGCCAGCAGCTTGGCCCCCGCCGGACAGGGCGGGAGCTCCTACAATGAGCAGTTCTTC.

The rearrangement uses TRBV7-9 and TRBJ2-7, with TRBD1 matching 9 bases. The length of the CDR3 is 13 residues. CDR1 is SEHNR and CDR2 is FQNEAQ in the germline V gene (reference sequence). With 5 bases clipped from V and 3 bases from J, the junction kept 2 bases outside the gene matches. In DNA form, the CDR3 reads TGTGCCAGCAGCACGGACAGGGGCTACGAGCAGTACTTC. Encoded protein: CASSTDRGYEQYF.

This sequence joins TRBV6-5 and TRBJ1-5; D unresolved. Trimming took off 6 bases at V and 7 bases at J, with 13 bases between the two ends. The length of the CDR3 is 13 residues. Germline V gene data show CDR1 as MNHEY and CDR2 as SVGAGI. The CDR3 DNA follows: TGTGCCAGCAGGAGAGGGTTCGGGCAGCCCCAGCATTTT. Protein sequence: CASRRGFGQPQHF.

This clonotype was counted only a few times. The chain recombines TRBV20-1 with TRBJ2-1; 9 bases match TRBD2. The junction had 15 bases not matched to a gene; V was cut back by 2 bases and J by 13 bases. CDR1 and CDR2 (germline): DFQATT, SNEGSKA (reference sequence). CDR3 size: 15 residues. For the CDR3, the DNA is TGCAGTGCTAGACCTCTAGCGGGACTGCAGGAGACCCAGTTCTTC. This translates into CSARPLAGLQETQFF.

The CDR3 nucleotides are TGTGCCAGCAGTTACCCGGACAGGGCAACAGATACGCAGTATTTT. Translated, it gives CASSYPDRATDTQYF. The chain recombines TRBV6-6 with TRBJ2-3; 8 bases fit TRBD1. V shed 2 bases and J 3 bases; nucleotides not matched to a gene: 4. The germline gives CDR1 MNHNY, CDR2 SVGAGI (reference sequence). This CDR3 is built from 15 residues.

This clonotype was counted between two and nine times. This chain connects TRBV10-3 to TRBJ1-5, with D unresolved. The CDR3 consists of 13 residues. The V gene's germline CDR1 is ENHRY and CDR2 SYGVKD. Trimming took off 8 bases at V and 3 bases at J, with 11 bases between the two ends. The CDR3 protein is CAIGDVVNQPQHF. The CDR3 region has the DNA TGTGCCATCGGAGACGTTGTCAATCAGCCCCAGCATTTT.

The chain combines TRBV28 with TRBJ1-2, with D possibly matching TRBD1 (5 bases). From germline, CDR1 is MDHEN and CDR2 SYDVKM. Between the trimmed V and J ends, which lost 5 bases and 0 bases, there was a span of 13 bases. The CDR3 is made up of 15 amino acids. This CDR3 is CASSPPGWANYGYTF. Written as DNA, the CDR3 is TGTGCCAGCAGTCCTCCAGGGTGGGCTAACTATGGCTACACCTTC.

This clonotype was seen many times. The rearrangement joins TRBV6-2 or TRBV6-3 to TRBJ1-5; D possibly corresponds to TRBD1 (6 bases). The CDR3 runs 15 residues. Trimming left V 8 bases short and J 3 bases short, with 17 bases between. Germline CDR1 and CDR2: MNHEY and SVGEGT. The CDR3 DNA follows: TGTGCCAGCCTCGGTTGGGGGGACACCAATCAGCCCCAGCATTTT. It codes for CASLGWGDTNQPQHF.

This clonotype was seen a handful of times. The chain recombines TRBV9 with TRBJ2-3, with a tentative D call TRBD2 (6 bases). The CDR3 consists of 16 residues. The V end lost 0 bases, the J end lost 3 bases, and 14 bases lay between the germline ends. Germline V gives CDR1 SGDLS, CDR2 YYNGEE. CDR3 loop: CASSVATGEWTDTQYF. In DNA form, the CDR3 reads TGTGCCAGCAGCGTAGCCACGGGAGAGTGGACAGATACGCAGTATTTT.

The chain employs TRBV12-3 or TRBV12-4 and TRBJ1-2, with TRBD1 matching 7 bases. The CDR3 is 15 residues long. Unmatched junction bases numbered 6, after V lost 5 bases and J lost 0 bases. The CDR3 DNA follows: TGTGCCAGCAGTATACCGGGACAGCCTAACTATGGCTACACCTTC. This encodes CASSIPGQPNYGYTF.

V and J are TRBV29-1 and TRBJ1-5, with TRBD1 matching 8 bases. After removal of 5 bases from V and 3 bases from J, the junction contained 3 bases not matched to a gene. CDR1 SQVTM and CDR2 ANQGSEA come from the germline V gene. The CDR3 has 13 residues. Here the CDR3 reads CSVRTGLNQPQHF. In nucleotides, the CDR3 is TGCAGCGTTAGGACAGGGCTCAATCAGCCCCAGCATTTT.

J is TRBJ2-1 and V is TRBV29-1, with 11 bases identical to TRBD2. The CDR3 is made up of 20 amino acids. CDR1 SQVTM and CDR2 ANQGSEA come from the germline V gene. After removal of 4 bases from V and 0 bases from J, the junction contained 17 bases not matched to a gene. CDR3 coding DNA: TGCAGCGTTGGGTCCCCCGGGGCTAGCGGGAGGAAGAGCTCCTACAATGAGCAGTTCTTC. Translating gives CSVGSPGASGRKSSYNEQFF.

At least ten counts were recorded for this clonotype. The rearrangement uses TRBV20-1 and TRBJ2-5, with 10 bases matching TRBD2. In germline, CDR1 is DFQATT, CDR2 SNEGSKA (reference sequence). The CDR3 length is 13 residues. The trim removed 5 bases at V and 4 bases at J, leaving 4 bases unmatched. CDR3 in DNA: TGCAGTGCTGGCCCTAGCGGGAGAGAGACCCAGTACTTC. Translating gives CSAGPSGRETQYF.

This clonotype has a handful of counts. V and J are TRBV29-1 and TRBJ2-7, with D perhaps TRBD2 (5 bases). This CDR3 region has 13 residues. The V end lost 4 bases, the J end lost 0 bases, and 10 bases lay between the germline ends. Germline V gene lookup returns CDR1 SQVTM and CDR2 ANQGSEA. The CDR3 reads CSVGGIYSYEQYF. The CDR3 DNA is TGCAGCGTTGGAGGGATTTACTCCTACGAGCAGTACTTC.

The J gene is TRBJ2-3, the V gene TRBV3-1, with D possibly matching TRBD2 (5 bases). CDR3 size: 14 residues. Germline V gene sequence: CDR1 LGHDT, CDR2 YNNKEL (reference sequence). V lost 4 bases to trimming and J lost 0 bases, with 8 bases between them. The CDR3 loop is CASSPLASTDTQYF. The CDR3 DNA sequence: TGTGCCAGCAGCCCCCTAGCTAGCACAGATACGCAGTATTTT.

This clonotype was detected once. CDR3 DNA: TGCAGCGGACAGGGACCGCTTGCGGAGGAGACCCAGTACTTC. This translates into CSGQGPLAEETQYF. The chain combines TRBV29-1 with TRBJ2-7, with 7 bases matching TRBD1. The end of the DNA is better explained by TRBJ2-5, so the J call may be wrong. The CDR3 has 14 residues. The germline CDR1 and CDR2 sequences are SQVTM and ANQGSEA.

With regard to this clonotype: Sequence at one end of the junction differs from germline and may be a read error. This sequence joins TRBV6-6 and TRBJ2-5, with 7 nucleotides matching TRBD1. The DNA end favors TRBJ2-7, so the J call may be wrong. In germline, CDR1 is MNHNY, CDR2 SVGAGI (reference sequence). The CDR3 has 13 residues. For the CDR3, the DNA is TGTGCCGGCAGTGTTCCGAGACAGGGCGAGCAGTACTTC. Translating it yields CAGSVPRQGEQYF.

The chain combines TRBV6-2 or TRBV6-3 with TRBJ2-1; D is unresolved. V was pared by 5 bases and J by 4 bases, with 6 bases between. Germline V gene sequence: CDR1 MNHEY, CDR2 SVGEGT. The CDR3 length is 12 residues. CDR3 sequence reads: CASSPPYNEQFF. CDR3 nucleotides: TGTGCCAGCAGTCCACCTTACAATGAGCAGTTCTTC.

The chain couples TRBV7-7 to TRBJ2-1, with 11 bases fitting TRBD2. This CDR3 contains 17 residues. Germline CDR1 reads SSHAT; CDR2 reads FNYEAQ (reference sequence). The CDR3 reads CTSSLRLGTSGYNEQFF. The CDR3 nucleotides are TGTACTAGCAGCCTCCGGTTGGGGACTAGCGGATACAATGAGCAGTTCTTC.